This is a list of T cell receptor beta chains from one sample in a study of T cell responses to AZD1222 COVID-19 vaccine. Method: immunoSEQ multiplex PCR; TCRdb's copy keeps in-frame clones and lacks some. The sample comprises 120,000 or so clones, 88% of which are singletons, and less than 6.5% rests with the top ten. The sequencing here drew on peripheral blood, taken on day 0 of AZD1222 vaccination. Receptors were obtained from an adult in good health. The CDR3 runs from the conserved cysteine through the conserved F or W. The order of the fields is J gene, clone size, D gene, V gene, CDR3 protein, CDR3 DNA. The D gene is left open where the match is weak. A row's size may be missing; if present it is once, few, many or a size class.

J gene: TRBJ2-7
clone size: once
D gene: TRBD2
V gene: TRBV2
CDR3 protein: CASSLGRGNSYEQYF
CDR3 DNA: TGTGCCAGCAGTTTGGGGCGGGGGAACTCCTACGAGCAGTACTTC

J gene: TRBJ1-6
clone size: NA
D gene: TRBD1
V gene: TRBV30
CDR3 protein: CAWSDPGTGIHNSPLHF
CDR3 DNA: TGTGCCTGGAGTGACCCCGGGACAGGGATTCATAATTCACCCCTCCACTTT

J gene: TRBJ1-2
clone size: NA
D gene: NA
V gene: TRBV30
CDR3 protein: CAWSETSYGYTF
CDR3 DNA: TGTGCCTGGAGTGAGACAAGCTATGGCTACACCTTC

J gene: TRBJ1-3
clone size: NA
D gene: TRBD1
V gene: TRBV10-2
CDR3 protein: CASRGGQGAAGGNTIYF
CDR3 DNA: TGCGCCAGCAGGGGTGGACAGGGGGCCGCTGGAGGAAACACCATATATTTT

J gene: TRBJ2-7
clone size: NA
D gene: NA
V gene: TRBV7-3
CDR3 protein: CASSLNAGLGYEQYF
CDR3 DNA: TGTGCCAGCAGCTTAAACGCGGGGCTGGGGTACGAGCAGTACTTC

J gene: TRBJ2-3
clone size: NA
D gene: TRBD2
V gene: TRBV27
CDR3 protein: CASSLVTSGRGTDTQYF
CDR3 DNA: TGTGCCAGCAGTTTAGTGACTAGCGGGAGGGGGACAGATACGCAGTATTTT

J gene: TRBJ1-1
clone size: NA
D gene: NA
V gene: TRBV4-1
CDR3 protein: CASSQANRPTEAFF
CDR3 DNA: TGCGCCAGCAGCCAAGCCAACCGACCCACTGAAGCTTTCTTT

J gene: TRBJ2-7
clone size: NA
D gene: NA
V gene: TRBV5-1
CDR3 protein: CASSRRGDEQYF
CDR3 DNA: TGCGCCAGCAGCCGGCGCGGGGACGAGCAGTACTTC

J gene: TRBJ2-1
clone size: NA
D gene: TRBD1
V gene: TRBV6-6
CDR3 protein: CASGLTGPEQFF
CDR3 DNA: TGTGCCAGCGGCCTGACAGGGCCTGAGCAGTTCTTC

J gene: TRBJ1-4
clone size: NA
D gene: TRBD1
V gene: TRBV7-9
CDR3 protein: CASSTRDRGPLFNEKLFF
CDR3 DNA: TGTGCCAGCAGCACAAGGGACAGGGGTCCGCTTTTTAATGAAAAACTGTTTTTT